This T cell receptor beta chain came from a study of blood T cell repertoires in COVID-19. At the level of the study: T cells, B-cell-depleted T cells, or PBMCs provided the cDNA or gDNA that served as material.

Clones were sequenced by immunoSEQ multiplex PCR, and TCRdb holds only the in-frame ones, with some missing. There are 60,000 or so clones in the sample; approximately 83% occur only once, and roughly a tenth lies in the top ten. Patients in Seattle were enrolled during active infection, then followed longitudinally. This clone is deemed medium-sized. Trimming took 2 bases from V and 0 from J; bases not matched to a gene: 0. CDR1 is MRHNA and CDR2 is SNTAGT in the germline V gene. The CDR3 runs 15 residues. The receptor comes from a man younger than 45 with COVID-19, enrolled during active disease. The chain uses TRBV6-4 and TRBJ2-3; 9 bases line up with TRBD2. The source material was peripheral blood. CDR3: CASSDGTSSTDTQYF. The CDR3 DNA follows: TGTGCCAGCAGTGACGGGACTAGCAGCACAGATACGCAGTATTTT.